This T cell receptor (beta chain) derives from a study of memory B cells and T cells in multiple sclerosis. Turning to this clone: Antigen: not known.

Separate sequencing covered autoproliferating (CFSE-dim) and non-proliferating (CFSE-high) T cells from stimulus-free culture. Pooled replicate wells came from some 50 million CFSE-labeled PBMCs cultured less than eight days without stimulus. Measured with immunoSEQ multiplex PCR; TCRdb has only the in-frame clones, and not every one. The sample yields some 48,000 clones, 82% seen once. The CDR3 loop spans 15 amino acids. The germline V gene encodes CDR1 SGHRS and CDR2 YFSETQ. After removal of 4 bases from V and 5 bases from J, the junction contained 9 bases not matched to a gene. Sequenced input: PBMCs from blood kept in culture. The V gene is TRBV5-1, the J gene TRBJ1-1; TRBD1 agrees at 9 bases. The clonotype comes from a human donor with multiple sclerosis. CDR3 sequence: CASSPRGDRGTEAFF. The CDR3 DNA reads as TGCGCCAGCAGCCCGAGAGGCGACAGGGGGACTGAAGCTTTCTTT.